This T cell receptor beta chain was recorded in a study of human T cells and chemical hapten exposure. Study as a whole: Per-sample TCR yield variability stemmed mainly from small pooled library volume differences.

This clonotype was picked up a small number of times. Its target is not known. General observations from the study: With DPC sensitization, TCRs exceeding 1 in 1000 frequency showed no change. Significantly more large CDR3 similarity clusters were formed by expanded TCRs than by controls.

The time point was: patch test 3, about 24 weeks after DPC sensitization. Treatment in this sample: therapeutic diphenylcyclopropenone sensitization with weekly scalp DPC. Before extraction, the whole blood was not fractionated, and total RNA was taken from it. Prior to application of each patch test, blood was drawn. Per the germline V gene, CDR1 is MGHRA and CDR2 is YSYEKL. The CDR3 spans 17 residues. The V and J ends lost 3 bases and 6 bases respectively, with 21 bases between them. From the RACE reads, TCRdb called clonotypes with MiXCR, one entry per CDR3 protein. Of under 50,000 distinct CDR3 sequences in the sample, approximately 11% were seen once.

The gene calls are TRBV4-1 and TRBJ1-5; the D gene is possibly TRBD1 (5 bases). Sequencing used whole blood, obtained in connection with sensitization to the hapten diphenylcyclopropenone (DPC). The clonotype originates from a woman aged 40 to 55 with alopecia areata. Some clones in this sample may be carry-over from other donors' samples. The CDR3 DNA sequence: TGCGCCAGCAGCCAGGGTGAATTAGGAGCGAGGGGTCAGCCCCAGCATTTT. Translating it yields CASSQGELGARGQPQHF.